Sequencing of this TCR beta chain was carried out in a study of blood T cell repertoires in COVID-19. Here immunoSEQ multiplex PCR was the method, and the copy in TCRdb shows in-frame clones only, minus some. The sample consists of 35,000 to 45,000 clones, 87% of them appearing once. The V end was cut by 2 bases, the J end by 3 bases, with 16 bases between. The germline gives CDR1 SEHNR, CDR2 FQNEAQ (reference sequence). CDR3 length: 17 amino acids. The sequence was collected from a man in his fifties or sixties with acute or convalescent COVID-19. The sequencing sample was made of peripheral blood. The V gene is TRBV7-9, the J gene TRBJ1-4; D ambiguous. The CDR3 region is CASSLTISIPANEKLFF. CDR3 in DNA: TGTGCCAGCAGCTTAACAATTTCAATCCCAGCTAATGAAAAACTGTTTTTT. Drawing the rest from reference TRBV7-9 and TRBJ1-4, the complete variable domain is DTGVSQNPRHKITKRGQNVTFRCDPISEHNRLYWYRQTLGQGPEFLTYFQNEAQLEKSRLLSDRFSAERPKGSFSTLEIQRTEQGDSAMYLCASSLTISIPANEKLFFGSGTQLSVL.